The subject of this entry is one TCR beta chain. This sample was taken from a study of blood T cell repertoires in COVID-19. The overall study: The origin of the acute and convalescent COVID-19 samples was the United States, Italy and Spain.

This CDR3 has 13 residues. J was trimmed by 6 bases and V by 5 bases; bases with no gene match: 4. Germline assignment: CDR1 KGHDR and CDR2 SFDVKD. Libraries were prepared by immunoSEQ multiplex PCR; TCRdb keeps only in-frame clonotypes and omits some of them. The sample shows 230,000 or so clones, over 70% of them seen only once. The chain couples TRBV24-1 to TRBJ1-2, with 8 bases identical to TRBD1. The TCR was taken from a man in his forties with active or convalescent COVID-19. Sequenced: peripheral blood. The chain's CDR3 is CATSVQGANGYTF. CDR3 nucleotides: TGTGCCACCAGTGTGCAGGGGGCGAATGGCTACACCTTC.